Below are 7 T cell receptor beta chains sequenced from a single sample in a study of regulatory T cells in long-lasting Graves disease. Investigators prepared the TCR beta libraries by applying iRepertoire HTBI primers and Arm-PCR of CDR3 regions. From the multiplex PCR reads, TCRdb called clonotypes with MiXCR, one entry per CDR3 protein. The sample includes around 500,000 distinct CDR3 sequences, 15% to 20% of them seen just once. Time point meaning: newly diagnosed GD, antithyroid drugs for less than 3 months. From RNA extracted from PBMCs, the TCR library was made. The same sample was also studied in work on T cells in Graves' hyperthyroidism and ophthalmopathy.

Sequences were derived from peripheral blood mononuclear cells (PBMCs), sampled at new diagnosis, from a patient treated with antithyroid drugs. The receptors were gathered from a woman aged 35-65 years with Graves disease.

This clonotype was observed a few times. The rearrangement links TRBV18 to TRBJ1-6; TRBD1 aligns across 9 bases. J gave up 8 bases and V 8 bases, and 7 bases lay outside the gene matches. Germline V gene lookup returns CDR1 KGHSH and CDR2 LQKENI. The CDR3 contains 14 residues. Written as DNA, the CDR3 is TGTGCCAGCAGACCGGGACAGGGAGATTCACCCCTCCACTTT. Its translation is CASRPGQGDSPLHF.

This clonotype was seen ten or more times. The V and J genes are TRBV2 and TRBJ1-1; no clear D. Germline lookup yields CDR1 SNHLY and CDR2 FYNNEI. The CDR3 sequence is 13 residues long. V shed 4 bases and J shed 3 bases, with 9 bases lying between them. The CDR3 DNA reads as TGTGCCAGCAGTGTGTCGGTGGACACTGAAGCTTTCTTT. This gives the protein CASSVSVDTEAFF.

This clonotype was detected ten times or more. The chain links TRBV3-1 to TRBJ1-1, with TRBD1 matching 9 bases. CDR1 LGHDT and CDR2 YNNKEL come from the germline V gene (reference sequence). The CDR3 is 17 residues long. Trimming took 0 bases from V and 4 from J; bases not matched to a gene: 9. The CDR3 sequence is CASSQDGTGGIGTEAFF. The CDR3 nucleotides are TGTGCCAGCAGCCAAGACGGCACAGGGGGCATTGGCACTGAAGCTTTCTTT.

The table lists this clonotype with many counts. This rearrangement joins TRBV2 to TRBJ1-5; TRBD1 is a possible D gene (6 bases). There are 20 residues in the CDR3. In germline, CDR1 is SNHLY, CDR2 FYNNEI. Trimming cost V 3 bases and J 1 base, with 25 bases left between them. The CDR3 nucleotides are TGTGCCAGCAGTGAGGTCGGGGGGGGCAGCTTTCTCGGGAGCAATCAGCCCCAGCATTTT. Protein product: CASSEVGGGSFLGSNQPQHF.

In regard to this clonotype: A much larger clone sits a single nucleotide away, making a read error possible. V usage is TRBV3-1 and J usage is TRBJ2-5; D is uncertain. The CDR3 runs to 10 residues. CDR1 is LGHDT, CDR2 YNNKEL, per germline (reference sequence). The DNA for the CDR3 is TGTGCCAGCGGCCAAGAGACCCAGTACTTC. This translates into CASGQETQYF.

This clonotype was seen repeatedly, ten times or more. This chain joins TRBV7-9 and TRBJ2-1; TRBD2 aligns across 10 bases. The germline gives CDR1 SEHNR, CDR2 FQNEAQ (reference sequence). With V trimmed by 5 bases and J by 4 bases, 2 bases remained unmatched. The CDR3 covers 14 residues. This CDR3 reads CASSRTSGYNEQFF. The DNA of the CDR3 is TGTGCCAGCAGCCGGACTAGCGGATACAATGAGCAGTTCTTC.

This chain connects TRBV20-1 to TRBJ2-2; tentatively, D is TRBD2 (5 bases). V was shortened by 0 bases and J by 5 bases, with 10 bases between the two germline ends. Germline V gives CDR1 DFQATT, CDR2 SNEGSKA (reference sequence). This CDR3 is 14 amino acids long. The DNA for the CDR3 is TGCAGTGCTAGAGATAAGCGGCAAACCGGGGAGCTGTTTTTT. Amino acid sequence: CSARDKRQTGELFF.